This TCR beta chain was identified during a study of shared clonotypes between healthy human individuals. Study overall: Researchers assigned three CD4 naive, three CD4 memory, two CD8 naive and one CD8 memory plate to each donor. General study points: Shared clonotypes: approximately 4.5% naive CD4, roughly 3.5% naive CD8, 2.3% memory CD4, approximately 0.37% memory CD8.

V was clipped by 0 bases and J by 4 bases, with 11 bases between them. CDR1 SGHRS and CDR2 YFSETQ come from the germline V gene. This CDR3 is built from 15 residues. In this sample, this clone turned up once. Its antigen is as yet unknown. Other DNA sequences in this specimen translate into the identical CDR3. Clones were read by immunoSEQ multiplex PCR, and TCRdb kept only the in-frame ones, dropping some. The sample holds some 2 million clones; 85% to 95% are singletons and the top ten take 0.13%. The clonotype comes from a man aged 18 to 30 in good health. The chain combines TRBV5-1 with TRBJ1-5; TRBD1 might be the D (5 bases). Sequencing was performed on naive CD4+ T cells sorted from blood. Subset specified: CD45RA+ positively selected. The CDR3 DNA follows: TGCGCCAGCAGCTTGGGAGGGCAGGGAAATCAGCCCCAGCATTTT. This sequence encodes CASSLGGQGNQPQHF.